This passage covers 19 T cell receptor beta chains from one sample sequenced in a study of control samples from healthy donors and cancer patients. Profiling relied on immunoSEQ multiplex PCR, and the TCRdb table lists in-frame clones only, not all of them. The sample includes 84,000 or so clones, 90% to 95% of them seen just once. Sequenced sample: blood. The source of these receptors is a man aged 25-45 years in good health.

In nucleotides, the CDR3 is TGTGCCAGCAGCCCCGGTGTAGGGGGGCCGAGCACAGATACGCAGTATTTT. Translation gives CASSPGVGGPSTDTQYF. The chain uses TRBV28 and TRBJ2-3, with D perhaps matching TRBD1 or TRBD2 (6 bases each). The CDR3 is made up of 17 amino acids. Germline CDR1 and CDR2: MDHEN and SYDVKM. V shed 6 bases and J shed 0 bases, with 19 bases lying between them.

The CDR3 spells CSVGDRGPTRSKNTEAFF. The CDR3 coding sequence is TGCAGCGTTGGAGACAGGGGGCCAACCCGATCCAAGAACACTGAAGCTTTCTTT. The genes are TRBV29-1 and TRBJ1-1, with 10 bases fitting TRBD1. The germline V gene has CDR1 SQVTM and CDR2 ANQGSEA. The CDR3 is 18 residues long. Trimming at V came to 4 bases and at J to 1 base, leaving 15 bases not matched to a gene.

J is TRBJ1-2 and V is TRBV28; TRBD1 aligns across 8 bases. V lost 5 bases to trimming and J lost 1 base; unmatched junction nucleotides: 12. The CDR3 contains 17 residues. The germline V gene encodes CDR1 MDHEN and CDR2 SYDVKM. The CDR3 DNA sequence: TGTGCCAGCAGTCCGACTAAGGACAGGGACCTTAACTATGGCTACACCTTC. This encodes CASSPTKDRDLNYGYTF.

The V call is TRBV4-1, the J call TRBJ1-4, with 8 bases aligning to TRBD1. The CDR3 has 18 amino acids. With 4 bases clipped from V and 0 bases from J, the junction kept 10 bases outside the gene matches. Germline assignment: CDR1 MGHRA and CDR2 YSYEKL. This CDR3 reads CASSPQGVGGATNEKLFF. CDR3 nucleotides: TGCGCCAGCAGCCCACAGGGGGTGGGAGGGGCAACTAATGAAAAACTGTTTTTT.

As regards this clone: An end of the junction differs from the germline gene, which may be a read error. This chain joins TRBV5-1 and TRBJ1-3, with D hard to call. Germline V CDR1 and CDR2: SGHRS, YFSETQ. CDR3 length: 18 amino acids. CDR3: CASRLGPQNAKSGNTIYF. CDR3 bases: TGCGCCAGCAGGTTGGGCCCGCAGAACGCGAAGTCTGGAAACACCATATATTTT.

This chain links TRBV29-1 with TRBJ1-2; tentatively, D is TRBD1 (5 bases). With 1 base removed from V and 2 bases from J, the gap between germline ends came to 8 bases. The CDR3 has 13 amino acids. Germline CDR1 and CDR2: SQVTM and ANQGSEA. The CDR3 DNA follows: TGCAGCGTTGAAGCAAAGGGGAACTATGGCTACACCTTC. Translating gives CSVEAKGNYGYTF.

This rearrangement joins TRBV27 to TRBJ1-6; 8 nucleotides align to TRBD1. The CDR3 has 16 residues. With 1 base clipped from V and 9 bases from J, the junction kept 8 bases outside the gene matches. CDR1 is MNHEY and CDR2 is SMNVEV in the germline V gene (reference sequence). The CDR3 sequence: CASSLFGQGWGSPLHF. In nucleotides, the CDR3 is TGTGCCAGCAGTTTATTCGGACAGGGTTGGGGTTCACCCCTCCACTTT.

The chain employs TRBV28 and TRBJ1-4, with D maybe TRBD1 (5 bases). V was clipped by 4 bases and J by 6 bases, with 15 bases between them. The CDR3 is 15 residues long. Looked up from germline, CDR1 is MDHEN and CDR2 is SYDVKM. CDR3 sequence reads: CASSSIGTQDEKLFF. The CDR3 DNA reads TGTGCCAGCAGTTCTATCGGTACACAGGATGAAAAACTGTTTTTT.

The rearrangement links TRBV10-2 to TRBJ2-3, with D tentatively TRBD2 (6 bases). Germline-derived CDR1 and CDR2 are WSHSY and SAAADI. The V end lost 6 bases, the J end lost 6 bases, and 13 bases lay between the germline ends. This CDR3 spans 13 amino acids. DNA of the CDR3: TGCGCCAGCAGGGGGGGAGCATCGGATACGCAGTATTTT. Translation gives CASRGGASDTQYF.

The J gene is TRBJ1-5, the V gene TRBV6-5, with 8 nucleotides matching TRBD1. V dropped 0 bases and J dropped 7; count of bases not matched to a gene: 5. This CDR3 comprises 15 residues. Germline CDR1 MNHEY, CDR2 SVGAGI. The CDR3, as DNA: TGTGCCAGCAGTTACTCGGGGCAGGGGGCCCAGCCCCAGCATTTT. Protein: CASSYSGQGAQPQHF.

The J gene is TRBJ1-4, the V gene TRBV15; D is undetermined. The CDR3 contains 14 residues. V dropped 5 bases and J dropped 8 bases, with 15 bases sitting between them. The V gene's germline CDR1 is LNHNV and CDR2 YYDKDF (reference sequence). The CDR3 loop reads CATSPAGVGEKLFF. In nucleotides, the CDR3 is TGTGCCACCAGCCCGGCCGGGGTCGGCGAAAAACTGTTTTTT.

This chain joins TRBV5-5 and TRBJ2-7; 11 nucleotides line up with TRBD1. V gave up 4 bases and J gave up 6 bases; unmatched junction bases: 3. The CDR3 is 13 amino acids. Looked up from germline, CDR1 is SGHKS and CDR2 is YYEKEE (reference sequence). CDR3 amino acids: CASSVGTGGEQYF. CDR3 nucleotides: TGTGCCAGCAGCGTAGGGACAGGGGGCGAGCAGTACTTC.

The rearrangement joins TRBV5-4 to TRBJ2-5; D gene unclear. The V end was cut by 0 bases, the J end by 1 base, with 7 bases between. Per the germline V gene, CDR1 is SGHNT and CDR2 is YYREEE (reference sequence). The CDR3 has 14 amino acids. The CDR3 DNA reads TGTGCCAGCAGCTTGGCTTTGAGCCAAGAGACCCAGTACTTC. Its translation is CASSLALSQETQYF.

This chain links TRBV12-3 or TRBV12-4 with TRBJ2-7, with a possible D match to TRBD1 (6 bases). The CDR3 length is 13 residues. The V and J ends lost 5 bases and 5 bases respectively, with 13 bases between them. CDR3: CASSTQGINEQYF. The CDR3 DNA is TGTGCCAGCAGTACACAGGGAATCAACGAGCAGTACTTC.

This clone was observed a few times. V usage is TRBV18 and J usage is TRBJ1-5, with 8 nucleotides matching TRBD1. The CDR3 consists of 15 residues. The germline V gene has CDR1 KGHSH and CDR2 LQKENI. Trimming at V came to 3 bases and at J to 2 bases, leaving 3 bases not matched to a gene. CDR3 loop: CASSPTGGGNQPQHF. In nucleotides, the CDR3 is TGTGCCAGCTCACCCACAGGGGGTGGCAATCAGCCCCAGCATTTT.

The chain recombines TRBV11-2 with TRBJ2-7, with D hard to call. Germline V gene sequence: CDR1 SGHAT, CDR2 FQNNGV. V was shortened by 0 bases and J by 5 bases, with 8 bases between the two germline ends. There are 13 residues in the CDR3. The CDR3 spells CASSLDRRHEQYF. CDR3 bases: TGTGCCAGCAGCTTAGATAGGCGGCACGAGCAGTACTTC.

V and J are TRBV24-1 and TRBJ1-5; D unresolved. The CDR3 contains 14 residues. CDR1 is KGHDR and CDR2 is SFDVKD in the germline V gene. The ends were cut back, 3 bases at V and 5 bases at J, with 10 bases in the middle. The CDR3 protein is CATSDEVGDQPQHF. The CDR3 DNA sequence: TGTGCCACCAGTGATGAAGTGGGCGATCAGCCCCAGCATTTT.

The genes are TRBV9 and TRBJ2-1; 7 nucleotides align to TRBD2. The CDR3 totals 15 residues. Germline values: CDR1 SGDLS, CDR2 YYNGEE. Trimming cost V 2 bases and J 2 bases; bases outside gene matches: 4. The CDR3, as DNA: TGTGCCAGCAGCGTGACTAGCCCCCCCTACAATGAGCAGTTCTTC. This codes for CASSVTSPPYNEQFF.

This chain uses TRBV5-4 with TRBJ2-1, with 10 bases lining up with TRBD1. The V gene's germline CDR1 is SGHNT and CDR2 YYREEE (reference sequence). The CDR3 has 15 amino acids. The V gene end was trimmed by 2 bases and the J gene end by 3 bases; junction bases not matched to a gene: 2. The CDR3 DNA sequence: TGTGCCAGCAGCTTAGGACAGGGGGACTACAATGAGCAGTTCTTC. It specifies CASSLGQGDYNEQFF.